Each of the 8 T cell receptor beta chains below was sequenced from the same sample in a study of CD4+ T cells in melanoma. Clones were sequenced by immunoSEQ multiplex PCR, and TCRdb holds only the in-frame ones, with some missing. This table has about 8,800 clones, less than 85% appearing once. The specimen was cells from a culture (not recorded whether cultured in vitro). These receptors were collected from a human donor with melanoma.

This rearrangement joins TRBV3-1 (or the pseudogene TRBV3-2) to TRBJ2-4, with D maybe TRBD2 (5 bases). V gave up 3 bases and J gave up 0 bases, with 24 bases separating them. This CDR3 is 20 amino acids long. Germline assignment: CDR1 LGHDT and CDR2 YNNKEL (reference sequence). The CDR3 DNA reads as TGTGCCAGCAGCCATAATTATGTCGGGTGGACTGAACTAGCCAAAAACATTCAGTACTTC. Translating gives CASSHNYVGWTELAKNIQYF.

This clone appeared once. This sequence joins TRBV12-3 or TRBV12-4 and TRBJ1-2, with D uncertain. The CDR3 sequence is 12 residues long. The ends were cut back, 6 bases at V and 6 bases at J, with 11 bases in the middle. CDR3 nucleotides: TGTGCCAGCAGAAGCCCCGGGGATGGCTACACCTTC. This sequence encodes CASRSPGDGYTF.

This chain connects TRBV6-5 to TRBJ1-2, with TRBD1 matching over 7 bases. The ends lost 0 bases at V and 11 bases at J; junction bases unmatched: 15. The CDR3 is 16 residues long. Germline V gene lookup returns CDR1 MNHEY and CDR2 SVGAGI. CDR3 residues: CASSYSKEGATYTYTF. The CDR3, as DNA: TGTGCCAGCAGTTACTCGAAAGAGGGGGCCACCTATACATACACCTTC.

The V gene is TRBV7-2, the J gene TRBJ1-4, with D perhaps matching TRBD1 (5 bases). The V gene's germline CDR1 is SGHTA and CDR2 FQGNSA. V was clipped by 5 bases and J by 7 bases, with 17 bases between them. The CDR3 runs to 15 residues. As DNA, the CDR3 is TGTGCCAGCAGCCCAGGACACCTGAGTGGTGAAAAACTGTTTTTT. Its translation is CASSPGHLSGEKLFF.

The chain joins TRBV19 to TRBJ1-3; possibly TRBD1 for D (5 bases). The CDR3 is 17 amino acids. Trimming pared 3 bases from V and 0 bases from J, leaving 15 bases between. Germline assignment: CDR1 LNHDA and CDR2 SQIVND (reference sequence). The CDR3 sequence: CASSMGRVLYSGNTIYF. CDR3 DNA sequence: TGTGCCAGTAGTATGGGCAGGGTATTATACTCTGGAAACACCATATATTTT.

This chain joins TRBV12-3 or TRBV12-4 and TRBJ2-7; 9 bases fit TRBD1. V trimming: 5 bases; J trimming: 12 bases; junction bases outside the gene matches: 5. This CDR3 is built from 11 residues. The CDR3 coding sequence is TGTGCCAGCAGTAGGGGGACAGGGCTGTACTTC. The encoded protein is CASSRGTGLYF.

The chain's CDR3 is CASSEQGANGDTQYF. The CDR3 DNA reads as TGTGCCAGCAGTGAACAGGGGGCAAACGGGGATACGCAGTATTTT. The gene calls are TRBV6-1 and TRBJ2-3; 8 nucleotides align to TRBD1. The length of the CDR3 is 15 residues. The V gene's germline CDR1 is MNHNS and CDR2 SASEGT. J was trimmed by 6 bases and V by 2 bases; bases with no gene match: 7.

This sequence joins TRBV2 and TRBJ1-5, with 9 bases identical to TRBD1. The V gene end was trimmed by 6 bases and the J gene end by 3 bases; junction bases not matched to a gene: 6. The CDR3 is 15 amino acids. Per germline, CDR1 SNHLY and CDR2 FYNNEI. CDR3 region: CASSPGQGYNQPQHF. DNA of the CDR3: TGTGCCAGCAGCCCGGGACAGGGTTACAATCAGCCCCAGCATTTT.